This entry lists 22 T cell receptor beta chains sequenced from one sample in a study of blood T cells in healthy people across ages (dated by TCRdb to between 2014 and 2017). Library prep was done by 5' RACE. TCRdb names Illumina HiSeq 2500 as the instrument used. A second about 7 to 11 cycle PCR used a sample-barcoded 5' primer and a J-beta primer mix. The public reads were reprocessed in TCRdb via fastp at Q25 and MiXCR, keeping in-frame beta chains. Every CDR3 protein is listed once, alongside the most common genes and DNA of its rows. This sample comprises fewer than 1.5 million distinct CDR3 sequences, roughly 40% of them detected only once. The top ten clonotypes cover roughly 8.2% of the sample. The sequencing input was blood. The receptors were sampled from a young woman in good health.

This clonotype was seen more than once but under ten times. The chain uses TRBV20-1 and TRBJ2-1; 8 nucleotides match TRBD2. The CDR3 runs to 17 residues. With 2 bases clipped from V and 1 base from J, the junction kept 10 bases outside the gene matches. The germline gives CDR1 DFQATT, CDR2 SNEGSKA (reference sequence). The CDR3 region has the DNA TGCAGTGCTAGACCCCCTCGAGCGGGGGAATCCTACAATGAGCAGTTCTTC. The encoded protein is CSARPPRAGESYNEQFF.

The rearrangement joins TRBV6-2 or TRBV6-3 to TRBJ1-4; D unclear. Trimming left V 11 bases short and J 7 bases short, with 11 bases between. The CDR3 runs 11 residues. Germline assignment: CDR1 MNHEY and CDR2 SVGEGT. The CDR3, as DNA: TGTGCCGCGGGTCGCGGTGAAAAACTGTTTTTT. It yields the protein CAAGRGEKLFF.

This chain uses TRBV6-5 with TRBJ1-6; perhaps TRBD1 as D (5 bases). The CDR3 is made up of 15 amino acids. Between the trimmed V and J ends, which lost 0 bases and 13 bases, there was a span of 16 bases. Germline values: CDR1 MNHEY, CDR2 SVGAGI. The CDR3 is CASSYSAQGVSPLHF. CDR3 nucleotides: TGTGCCAGCAGTTACTCGGCGCAAGGGGTGAGTCCCCTCCACTTT.

The DNA of the CDR3 is TGTGCCAGCAGTTACCTGGGCACTCCGAACACCGGGGAGCTGTTTTTT. Amino acids: CASSYLGTPNTGELFF. V and J are TRBV6-6 and TRBJ2-2; D not certain. The CDR3 covers 16 residues. V gave up 2 bases and J gave up 0 bases, with 10 bases separating them. Germline values: CDR1 MNHNY, CDR2 SVGAGI (reference sequence).

This chain uses TRBV29-1 with TRBJ2-5; weak D call: TRBD1 (5 bases). V lost 6 bases and J 0 bases, leaving 11 bases between the germline ends. The CDR3 sequence is 13 residues long. Germline CDR1 and CDR2: SQVTM and ANQGSEA. Here the CDR3 reads CSVGAGYQETQYF. The DNA of the CDR3 is TGCAGCGTGGGCGCAGGGTACCAAGAGACCCAGTACTTC.

There are a few counts of this clonotype. The V call is TRBV20-1, the J call TRBJ1-2, with TRBD1 identical over 8 bases. The CDR3 loop spans 15 amino acids. The germline V gene encodes CDR1 DFQATT and CDR2 SNEGSKA (reference sequence). V gave up 5 bases and J gave up 5 bases; unmatched junction bases: 13. CDR3 loop: CSAGPGTGNLYGYTF. The DNA for the CDR3 is TGCAGTGCTGGGCCCGGGACAGGAAATCTTTATGGCTACACCTTC.

This clonotype was counted a few times. The chain couples TRBV2 to TRBJ1-5; no reliable D call. There are 13 residues in the CDR3. In germline, CDR1 is SNHLY, CDR2 FYNNEI. V was shortened by 7 bases and J by 6 bases, with 13 bases between the two germline ends. The CDR3 sequence: CASTHDLPQPQHF. For the CDR3, the DNA is TGTGCCAGCACCCATGACTTGCCTCAGCCCCAGCATTTT.

J is TRBJ2-1 and V is TRBV9, with 7 nucleotides matching TRBD2. The germline V gene encodes CDR1 SGDLS and CDR2 YYNGEE. The J segment lost 7 bases and the V segment lost 3 bases, leaving 22 bases of the junction unmatched. The CDR3 contains 19 residues. CDR3 residues: CASSAGQPTGGITGNEQFF. In nucleotides, the CDR3 is TGTGCCAGCAGCGCGGGTCAGCCGACGGGAGGTATCACGGGAAATGAGCAGTTCTTC.

This rearrangement joins TRBV7-2 to TRBJ2-7; 13 positions match TRBD2. Germline V gives CDR1 SGHTA, CDR2 FQGNSA. V lost 9 bases to trimming and J lost 3 bases; unmatched junction nucleotides: 8. CDR3 length equals 15 residues. The CDR3 here is CASRLAGGTRYEQYF. The DNA of the CDR3 is TGTGCCAGTCGACTAGCGGGGGGTACCCGCTACGAGCAGTACTTC. The full variable domain, in which reference TRBV7-2 and TRBJ2-7 provide the parts outside the CDR3, is GAGVSQSPSNKVTEKGKDVELRCDPISGHTALYWYRQSLGQGLEFLIYFQGNSAPDKSGLPSDRFSAERTGGSVSTLTIQRTQQEDSAVYLCASRLAGGTRYEQYFGPGTRLTVT.

This sequence joins TRBV27 and TRBJ1-6; the D gene is possibly TRBD1 (6 bases). V was shortened by 2 bases and J by 5 bases, with 10 bases between the two germline ends. The CDR3 covers 15 residues. CDR1 is MNHEY, CDR2 SMNVEV, per germline (reference sequence). The CDR3 region is CASSLGTYNNSPLHF. For the CDR3, the DNA is TGTGCCAGCAGTTTAGGGACATATAATAATTCACCCCTCCACTTT.

The J gene is TRBJ2-1, the V gene TRBV27; D is unclear. CDR3 length: 13 residues. Per germline, CDR1 MNHEY and CDR2 SMNVEV (reference sequence). Trimming shortened V by 7 bases and J by 0 bases, and 7 bases separated the two germline ends. CDR3 DNA: TGTGCCAGCAAGGAGCTCTCCTACAATGAGCAGTTCTTC. Translated: CASKELSYNEQFF.

The V gene is TRBV6-1, the J gene TRBJ2-7, with D possibly matching TRBD1 (5 bases). The CDR3 extends over 13 amino acids. CDR1 MNHNS and CDR2 SASEGT come from the germline V gene. The V end lost 6 bases, the J end lost 5 bases, and 14 bases lay between the germline ends. DNA of the CDR3: TGTGCCAGCAGGACCCTGGGGCGACACGAGCAGTACTTC. It codes for CASRTLGRHEQYF.

This sequence joins TRBV5-1 and TRBJ2-4, with D perhaps given as TRBD1 or TRBD2 (5 bases each). Trimming removed 0 bases at V and 2 bases at J, with 18 bases between. CDR1 and CDR2 (germline): SGHRS, YFSETQ. The CDR3 has 18 residues. CDR3 nucleotides: TGCGCCAGCAGCTTGGGTGTCTGGGCAGGGAGCACCAAAAACATTCAGTACTTC. Protein sequence: CASSLGVWAGSTKNIQYF.

V usage is TRBV6-5 and J usage is TRBJ2-3; TRBD2 might be the D (5 bases). Germline V gene sequence: CDR1 MNHEY, CDR2 SVGAGI. The CDR3 runs to 14 residues. V shed 6 bases and J shed 1 base, with 11 bases lying between them. The CDR3 DNA is TGTGCCAGCAGCGGGATAAGTGGCACAGATACGCAGTATTTT. It specifies CASSGISGTDTQYF.

The chain links TRBV28 to TRBJ1-2; TRBD1 matches at 9 bases. The germline gives CDR1 MDHEN, CDR2 SYDVKM. V lost 7 bases and J lost 6; bases outside the gene matches: 9. The CDR3 totals 14 residues. In DNA, the CDR3 is TGTGCCAGCATCCAAGGACAGGGGATCGATGGCTACACCTTC. Translation: CASIQGQGIDGYTF.

This CDR3 is CASSLIEAGNTDTQYF. Here the CDR3 DNA reads TGTGCCAGCAGCCTCATAGAGGCGGGGAACACAGATACGCAGTATTTT. The chain joins TRBV13 to TRBJ2-3, with a possible D match to TRBD2 (6 bases). Trimming took off 5 bases at V and 2 bases at J, with 17 bases between the two ends. Looked up from germline, CDR1 is PRHDT and CDR2 is FYEKMQ (reference sequence). The CDR3 totals 16 residues.

The CDR3 nucleotides are TGTGCCATCAGTGGCGGAGAAGACTATGGCTACACCTTC. This encodes CAISGGEDYGYTF. The V gene is TRBV10-3, the J gene TRBJ1-2; D call uncertain. The ends were cut back, 4 bases at V and 3 bases at J, with 9 bases in the middle. In germline, CDR1 is ENHRY, CDR2 SYGVKD. The CDR3 loop spans 13 amino acids.

This clonotype was recorded only once. This chain uses TRBV14 with TRBJ2-7; D possibly uses TRBD1 or TRBD2 (6 bases each). Trimming took 1 base from V and 7 from J, leaving 23 bases between them. This CDR3 is 17 amino acids long. Germline CDR1 reads SGHDN; CDR2 reads FVKESK. The CDR3 is CASSQGSGGPSSREQYF. As DNA, the CDR3 is TGTGCCAGCAGCCAAGGCTCCGGGGGCCCCAGCAGTAGAGAGCAGTACTTC. The variable domain in full, completed from reference TRBV14 and TRBJ2-7, reads EAGVTQFPSHSVIEKGQTVTLRCDPISGHDNLYWYRRVMGKEIKFLLHFVKESKQDESGMPNNRFLAERTGGTYSTLKVQPAELEDSGVYFCASSQGSGGPSSREQYFGPGTRLTVT.

This clonotype was found a few times. The rearrangement joins TRBV29-1 to TRBJ1-2; D remains ambiguous. V was cut by 5 bases and J by 4 bases, with 11 bases left in between. Germline V gene sequence: CDR1 SQVTM, CDR2 ANQGSEA. The CDR3 runs 12 residues. The CDR3 is CSVFDASYGYTF. The CDR3 nucleotides are TGCAGCGTTTTCGATGCAAGCTATGGCTACACCTTC.

V gene TRBV25-1 combines with J gene TRBJ1-1; a possible D gene is TRBD1 (6 bases). Trimming shortened V by 6 bases and J by 2 bases, and 13 bases separated the two germline ends. Germline lookup yields CDR1 MGHDK and CDR2 SYGVNS. This CDR3 is built from 14 residues. The CDR3 loop is CASSWGDTNTEAFF. CDR3 DNA sequence: TGTGCCAGCAGCTGGGGGGACACCAACACTGAAGCTTTCTTT.

The V call is TRBV27, the J call TRBJ2-1; no definite D call. The CDR3 is 13 residues long. Trimming took 2 bases from V and 6 from J, leaving 8 bases between them. From germline, CDR1 is MNHEY and CDR2 SMNVEV (reference sequence). The CDR3 reads CASSLGPRNEQFF. CDR3 nucleotides: TGTGCCAGCAGTTTAGGACCGCGCAATGAGCAGTTCTTC.

The V and J genes are TRBV12-3 or TRBV12-4 and TRBJ1-1; D might be TRBD1 (6 bases). V gave up 4 bases and J gave up 10 bases, with 16 bases separating them. The CDR3 runs 13 residues. CDR3: CASSSGVRGSAFF. For the CDR3, the DNA is TGTGCCAGCAGTTCAGGGGTGAGGGGTTCAGCTTTCTTT.